These 6 T cell receptor beta chains share one sample of origin, sequenced in a study of Graves' ophthalmopathy and Graves' hyperthyroidism. From RNA, the CDR3 regions of TCR beta chains were amplified and sequenced. After a first-round RT-PCR with HTBI primers, a second-round multiplex PCR was run. Each CDR3 protein gets one entry after TCRdb re-called the multiplex PCR reads with MiXCR. This sample has approximately 1.2 million distinct CDR3 sequences, with about 40% found just once. The specimen sequenced was peripheral blood or thyroid tissue (not recorded which). The receptors were gathered from an adult man with Graves' hyperthyroidism.

The genes are TRBV3-1 and TRBJ2-7; TRBD1 matches at 8 bases. CDR1 LGHDT and CDR2 YNNKEL come from the germline V gene (reference sequence). The V segment lost 3 bases and the J segment 4 bases; nucleotides outside the gene matches: 8. The CDR3 covers 15 residues. CDR3 sequence reads: CASSHATGVWYEQYF. CDR3 nucleotides: TGTGCCAGCAGCCATGCGACAGGGGTCTGGTACGAGCAGTACTTC.

This rearrangement joins TRBV20-1 to TRBJ2-7, with 12 bases lining up with TRBD2. Germline V gene lookup returns CDR1 DFQATT and CDR2 SNEGSKA (reference sequence). V was clipped by 7 bases and J by 4 bases; unmatched bases: 8. The CDR3 length is 14 residues. DNA for the CDR3: TGCAGTGGTAAGACTAGCGGGAGTAGATACGAGCAGTACTTC. Protein sequence: CSGKTSGSRYEQYF.

In its sample, this clonotype was seen a few times. The chain couples TRBV7-9 to TRBJ2-7, with a weak D call TRBD2 (5 bases). The germline V gene encodes CDR1 SEHNR and CDR2 FQNEAQ (reference sequence). The germline V and J ends were trimmed by 2 bases and 3 bases, with 11 bases remaining between them. This CDR3 comprises 14 residues. The CDR3 spells CASSLTGNLYEQYF. The CDR3 region has the DNA TGTGCCAGCAGCTTAACGGGGAATCTCTACGAGCAGTACTTC.

This clonotype was counted at least ten times. The V gene is TRBV6-2 or TRBV6-3, the J gene TRBJ2-7; a possible D gene is TRBD1 (6 bases). Germline V CDR1 and CDR2: MNHEY, SVGEGT. The V end lost 6 bases, the J end lost 2 bases, and 14 bases lay between the germline ends. The CDR3 contains 14 residues. CDR3 coding DNA: TGTGCCAGCAGCGGACAGCCTCGGACCTACGAGCAGTACTTC. Amino acid sequence: CASSGQPRTYEQYF.

This clonotype was recorded at least ten times. The DNA of the CDR3 is TGTGCCAGTAGTAAGGGCAGCCGGGACACTGAAGCTTTCTTT. Its translation: CASSKGSRDTEAFF. The chain couples TRBV19 to TRBJ1-1; D is uncertain. The CDR3 is made up of 14 amino acids. Germline-derived CDR1 and CDR2 are LNHDA and SQIVND (reference sequence). The germline V and J ends were trimmed by 4 bases and 3 bases, with 12 bases remaining between them. Full variable domain (outside the CDR3, taken from reference TRBV19 and TRBJ1-1): DGGITQSPKYLFRKEGQNVTLSCEQNLNHDAMYWYRQDPGQGLRLIYYSQIVNDFQKGDIAEGYSVSREKKESFPLTVTSAQKNPTAFYLCASSKGSRDTEAFFGQGTRLTVV.

This clonotype was counted at least ten times. The V gene is TRBV13, the J gene TRBJ2-7; 8 bases are a match to TRBD1. The CDR3 runs 15 residues. With 4 bases clipped from V and 3 bases from J, the junction kept 8 bases outside the gene matches. The germline CDR1 and CDR2 sequences are PRHDT and FYEKMQ (reference sequence). The CDR3 DNA follows: TGTGCCAGCAGCTACAGACAGGGGACAGGCTACGAGCAGTACTTC. Its translation is CASSYRQGTGYEQYF.